This is a list of T cell receptor beta chains from one sample in a study of response to subunit inactivated influenza vaccine. MiXCR, applied by TCRdb to the RT-PCR reads, yields one record per CDR3 protein. Among 150,000 to 200,000 distinct CDR3 sequences listed, less than 15% were seen once. The sample was also linked to a second study, of T cells expressing NK-cell markers.

Specimen: CD8+ T cells sorted from PBMCs, collected 12 days after vaccination. The receptors stem from a man aged 45-65 years who received an inactivated influenza vaccine. The CDR3 runs from the conserved cysteine through the conserved F or W. D genes are given only for firm matches. The size field is filled for only some rows; it gives once, few, many or a size class.

CDR3 protein,CDR3 DNA,D gene,clone size,J gene,V gene
CASSYRTSGFDEQFF,TGTGCCAGCAGTTACCGGACTAGCGGCTTCGATGAGCAGTTCTTC,TRBD2,many,TRBJ2-1,TRBV6-2/TRBV6-3
CSARDADRLLSGANVLTF,TGCAGTGCTAGAGACGCGGACAGGCTTCTCTCTGGGGCCAACGTCCTGACTTTC,TRBD1,.,TRBJ2-6,TRBV20-1
CAISDVLLEQYF,TGTGCCATCAGTGATGTCCTTCTCGAGCAGTACTTC,.,.,TRBJ2-7,TRBV10-3
CASSRKTGGEETQYF,TGTGCCAGCAGTCGCAAGACGGGGGGGGAAGAGACCCAGTACTTC,TRBD2,many,TRBJ2-5,TRBV12-3/TRBV12-4
CASSPIGGSNSPLHF,TGTGCCAGCAGCCCCATAGGAGGATCTAATTCACCCCTCCACTTT,.,.,TRBJ1-6,TRBV3-1
CASMGPELPYEQYF,TGTGCCAGCATGGGTCCAGAACTACCCTACGAGCAGTACTTC,.,.,TRBJ2-7,TRBV6-2/TRBV6-3
CASSETGPGVLTF,TGTGCCAGCAGTGAAACAGGGCCCGGCGTCCTGACTTTC,.,.,TRBJ2-6,TRBV2
CASSRPSLSNEQFF,TGTGCCAGCAGCCGGCCCAGCCTATCCAATGAGCAGTTCTTC,.,few,TRBJ2-1,TRBV4-2
CASTRSGDYGYTF,TGTGCCAGCACCAGATCAGGGGACTATGGCTACACCTTC,.,.,TRBJ1-2,TRBV7-9
CASSYTYEQYF,TGTGCCAGCAGCTATACCTACGAGCAGTACTTC,.,many,TRBJ2-7,TRBV28
CASSLSGAAPQPQHF,TGTGCCAGCAGCTTATCAGGGGCCGCTCCTCAGCCCCAGCATTTT,.,.,TRBJ1-5,TRBV13
CSVEGGTEAFF,TGCAGCGTTGAGGGGGGCACTGAAGCTTTCTTT,.,.,TRBJ1-1,TRBV29-1
CASKSGLGAEPRPDYGYTF,TGTGCCAGCAAATCGGGGCTTGGGGCAGAACCAAGGCCTGACTATGGCTACACCTTC,.,.,TRBJ1-2,TRBV11-1
CASSLQGRAYNSPLHF,TGTGCCAGCAGCCTTCAGGGGCGGGCCTATAATTCACCCCTCCACTTT,.,.,TRBJ1-6,TRBV3-1
CSARDRGTGREAFF,TGCAGTGCTAGAGACAGGGGGACAGGGCGTGAAGCTTTCTTT,TRBD1,few,TRBJ1-1,TRBV20-1
CASSFGTYEQYF,TGTGCCAGCAGTTTCGGCACCTACGAGCAGTACTTC,.,.,TRBJ2-7,TRBV12-3/TRBV12-4
CASAGTGNYNEQFF,TGTGCCAGCGCCGGGACAGGGAACTACAATGAGCAGTTCTTC,TRBD1,.,TRBJ2-1,TRBV9
CSASPSGVPRETQYF,TGCAGTGCTAGTCCTAGCGGGGTCCCGAGGGAGACCCAGTACTTC,TRBD2,.,TRBJ2-5,TRBV20-1
CASSPTLGLTDTQYF,TGCGCCAGCAGCCCCACCCTAGGTCTGACAGATACGCAGTATTTT,.,few,TRBJ2-3,TRBV4-3
CSANSILAGSYNEQFF,TGCAGTGCAAATTCGATACTAGCGGGATCCTACAATGAGCAGTTCTTC,TRBD2,.,TRBJ2-1,TRBV20-1
CASSAAPGTSLNEQFF,TGTGCCAGCAGCGCAGCCCCCGGGACTAGCCTTAATGAGCAGTTCTTC,TRBD2,few,TRBJ2-1,TRBV9
CASSWDGSNTGELFF,TGTGCCAGCAGTTGGGACGGGTCTAACACCGGGGAGCTGTTTTTT,.,.,TRBJ2-2,TRBV12-3/TRBV12-4
CASYGTRQFF,TGTGCCAGTTACGGGACAAGGCAGTTCTTC,.,.,TRBJ2-1,TRBV19
CATIGGTLNEQFF,TGTGCCACCATCGGCGGGACCCTCAATGAGCAGTTCTTC,.,few,TRBJ2-1,TRBV24-1
CATSRVEPQGVGYTF,TGTGCCACCAGCAGAGTGGAACCCCAGGGGGTCGGCTACACCTTC,TRBD1,.,TRBJ1-2,TRBV15
CASSSGTGQGTDTQHF,TGTGCCAGCAGCTCCGGGACAGGCCAGGGAACAGATACGCAGCATTTT,TRBD1,.,TRBJ1-5,TRBV7-9
CASSFVEFNEQFF,TGTGCCAGCAGTTTTGTGGAGTTCAATGAGCAGTTCTTC,.,.,TRBJ2-1,TRBV12-3/TRBV12-4